The sequence of this TCR beta chain was determined in a study of siplizumab effects on memory and regulatory T cells. Broader study findings: Only a minority of proliferating CD4+ or CD8+ clones had an assignable naive or memory phenotype, with roughly 75-97% lacking one.

The data were produced by immunoSEQ multiplex PCR, yet TCRdb's version contains in-frame clones alone and is incomplete. This table has about 100,000 clones, 85% to 95% appearing once. With regard to this clone: Its matching antigen is unknown.

This CDR3 has 16 residues. Germline V gives CDR1 SGHRS, CDR2 YFSETQ. The V end was cut by 0 bases, the J end by 7 bases, with 16 bases between. The sequenced sample consisted of non-Treg CD4+ T cells sorted from blood. This sequence was found in a human donor in good health. The genes are TRBV5-1 and TRBJ2-2, with D unclear. Written as DNA, the CDR3 is TGCGCCAGCAGCTTGGCCTGGGAAGGGCTCGGCGGGGAGCTGTTTTTT. This translates into CASSLAWEGLGGELFF.